This record looks at one T cell receptor beta chain sequence and its context. Its specificity is unknown. This entry comes from a study of vaccination and CD4 T cells after COVID-19. Study-level information: Timing of post-vaccine sample collection was a median 72 days after dose two, with a range of 14 to 241. Controls had a CEFX pool, an HIV-1 Nef pool, or no peptide added.

The treatment here: 10-day PBMC culture with coronavirus spike peptide pools or control peptides (ViraFEST assay). Approximately 1.8 million PBMCs were grown per well alongside 7.5 to 10 IU/ml IL-2 and 9.5 to 10 ug/ml peptide pools. Cultured CD4+ T-cell DNA underwent Oncomine TCR Beta short-read sequencing. TCRdb re-derived calls from the PCR reads in MiXCR, one entry per CDR3 protein. The table records more than 9,500 distinct CDR3 sequences, 50% to 55% of them present only once. Trimming stripped 6 bases from V and 2 bases from J, with 13 bases between. Germline CDR1 ENHRY, CDR2 SYGVKD. This CDR3 is 15 amino acids long.

V gene TRBV10-3 combines with J gene TRBJ2-2; a possible D gene is TRBD2 (6 bases). This TCR came from a human donor with COVID-19. The starting material was cultured CD4+ T cells from blood, obtained after SARS-CoV-2 vaccination. The CDR3 sequence: CAIRMAGPNTGELFF. CDR3 DNA: TGTGCCATCAGGATGGCGGGACCCAACACCGGGGAGCTGTTTTTT.